The present T cell receptor beta chain was sequenced within a study of regulatory dendritic cells for organ transplantation. Generated by immunoSEQ multiplex PCR, the TCRdb table keeps only in-frame clones and is missing some. The sample lists approximately 35,000 clones, around 90% occurring once. Germline V gene sequence: CDR1 WSHSY, CDR2 SAAADI. V was pared by 3 bases and J by 0 bases, with 9 bases between. The CDR3 runs 15 residues. The receptor was isolated from a human donor in good health. Sequencing was done on a sample of naive CD4+ T cells from blood. As to subset: CD45RA+ naive T cells. The rearrangement uses TRBV10-2 and TRBJ2-1; D ambiguous. The CDR3 nucleotides are TGCGCCAGCAGTGAAAGTCGATCCTCCTACAATGAGCAGTTCTTC. It yields the protein CASSESRSSYNEQFF.